The entry below describes one T cell receptor (beta chain). Its antigen remains unknown. The data originate from a study of graft-versus-host responses after intestinal transplantation. Germline lookup yields CDR1 SGHDT and CDR2 YYEEEE. The CDR3 is 13 amino acids. V shed 5 bases and J 2 bases; nucleotides not matched to a gene: 1. Study results and caveats: Maximum circulating GvH clone levels tracked with early post-transplant HvG decreases.

The repertoire was sequenced with immunoSEQ multiplex PCR; TCRdb's copy has only in-frame clones and lacks some. Of around 90,000 clones listed, about nine tenths are singletons. The starting material was unstimulated CD8+ T cells sorted from spleen or lymph node cells, obtained before transplant. This receptor was identified in a human donor who was the organ donor for an intestinal transplant. The chain combines TRBV5-6 with TRBJ2-3; 8 bases match TRBD1. The CDR3 loop is CASRDRVTDTQYF. The CDR3 bases are TGTGCCAGCAGGGACAGGGTCACAGATACGCAGTATTTT.